The text below deals with one TCR beta chain. The antigen is unknown. This entry is derived from a study of T cell responses to AZD1222 COVID-19 vaccine. After removal of 5 bases from V and 0 bases from J, the junction contained 7 bases not matched to a gene. The germline gives CDR1 SGHTA, CDR2 FQGNSA. The CDR3 is 15 residues long. The study, taken as a whole, reports: Donors were chiefly white British, with a greater number of females, and clonal diversity was perhaps underestimated.

Clones were read by immunoSEQ multiplex PCR, and TCRdb kept only the in-frame ones, dropping some. The data contain about 64,000 clones, under 95% of them singletons. This chain links TRBV7-2 with TRBJ2-7, with 7 positions matching TRBD2. Here the sequenced sample was peripheral blood, taken 28 days after the second dose of the MenACWY control vaccine. The TCR sequence derives from an adult who received the MenACWY meningococcal vaccine as a control. As DNA, the CDR3 is TGTGCCAGCAGCCCGAGTCTAGCGGCCTCCTACGAGCAGTACTTC. Residues: CASSPSLAASYEQYF.